This record looks at one T cell receptor beta chain sequence and its context. Its cognate antigen is unknown. The length of the CDR3 is 14 residues. Germline V gives CDR1 SGHKS, CDR2 YYEKEE (reference sequence). V was pared by 2 bases and J by 0 bases, with 1 base of the junction left unmatched. This entry belongs to a study of shared clonotypes between healthy human individuals. General study findings and limits: Sequencing depth was expected to influence donor clonotype sharing.

The assay was immunoSEQ multiplex PCR, and TCRdb's table has in-frame clones only and misses some. The table shows around 2.1 million clones, with 90% to 95% occurring only once. In the naive CD8 group, cells lacked CD45RO and were positively selected for CCR7, so terminally differentiated effector memory CD45RA+ cells were left out. The sample comprised naive CD8+ T cells from PBMCs. This receptor was taken from a man younger than 35 in good health. Some clones in this sample may be carry-over from other donors' samples. V and J are TRBV5-5 and TRBJ2-7, with 8 bases matching TRBD1. The CDR3 loop reads CASSFGQGSYEQYF. As DNA, the CDR3 is TGTGCCAGCAGCTTCGGACAGGGCTCCTACGAGCAGTACTTC.